A selection of T cell receptor beta chains follows, all from one sample in a study of T cell responses to AZD1222 COVID-19 vaccine. The data were produced by immunoSEQ multiplex PCR, yet TCRdb's version contains in-frame clones alone and is incomplete. The repertoire consists of some 87,000 clones, with under 95% occurring once and the leading ten covering around 5.2%. The source was peripheral blood, collected on day 0 of MenACWY control vaccination. Every receptor here comes from an adult in good health. CDR3s include the opening cysteine and the closing phenylalanine or tryptophan. D genes are given only for firm matches. Clone size is shown for a subset of rows, as once, few, many or a class of expanded clone.

d_gene | j_gene | abundance | v_gene | CDR3nt | CDR3aa
. | TRBJ2-7 | . | TRBV6-1 | TGTGCCAGCAGTGAGAGAAGGGGGTCGGGCGAGCAGTACTTC | CASSERRGSGEQYF
. | TRBJ1-4 | . | TRBV18 | TGTGCCAGCTCACCAGGGCTTAATGAAAAACTGTTTTTT | CASSPGLNEKLFF
TRBD1 | TRBJ2-2 | . | TRBV7-2 | TGTGCCAGCACCCGACAGGGCGGAACCGGGGAGCTGTTTTTT | CASTRQGGTGELFF
TRBD1 | TRBJ2-1 | once | TRBV5-4 | TGTGCCAGCAGCGTGGACAGGAGCAATGAGCAGTTCTTC | CASSVDRSNEQFF
TRBD1 | TRBJ2-2 | . | TRBV15 | TGTGCCACCAGCAGGGGACAGCCGAACACCGGGGAGCTGTTTTTT | CATSRGQPNTGELFF
. | TRBJ2-5 | . | TRBV5-1 | TGCGCCAGCAGCCTAAACCGGGACGTTGGAGAGACCCAGTACTTC | CASSLNRDVGETQYF
TRBD1 | TRBJ1-5 | . | TRBV2 | TGTGCCAGCAGGGTCCGGACAGGGGGGGATCAGCCCCAGCATTTT | CASRVRTGGDQPQHF
TRBD1 | TRBJ2-2 | . | TRBV6-5 | TGTGCCAGCAGTTACCCGACAGGGGGCGGGACCGGGGAGCTGTTTTTT | CASSYPTGGGTGELFF
. | TRBJ1-5 | . | TRBV19 | TGTGCCAGTAGTATAGGTATGGCAGAGAATCAGCCCCAGCATTTT | CASSIGMAENQPQHF
. | TRBJ1-1 | . | TRBV28 | TGTGCCAGTAGAGGAGCGGTTCACACTGAAGCTTTCTTT | CASRGAVHTEAFF
. | TRBJ2-7 | . | TRBV27 | TGTGCCAGCAGTTTAGGCACGTCCTACGAGCAGTACTTC | CASSLGTSYEQYF
TRBD1 | TRBJ2-5 | . | TRBV6-5 | TGTGCCAGCAGACAGGGGACCGAGACCCAGTACTTC | CASRQGTETQYF
. | TRBJ1-2 | . | TRBV6-1 | TGTGCCAGCAGTGAAGGGACAGACAACTATGGCTACACCTTC | CASSEGTDNYGYTF
. | TRBJ2-7 | few | TRBV14 | TGTGCCAGCAGCCTGGGACTTCTTAACGAGCAGTACTTC | CASSLGLLNEQYF
. | TRBJ1-5 | . | TRBV19 | TGTGCCAGTAGTACACAGCCTAATCAGCCCCAGCATTTT | CASSTQPNQPQHF